The 25 T cell receptor beta chains in this list originate from one sample, sequenced in a study of blood T cell repertoires in COVID-19. Profiled with immunoSEQ multiplex PCR; TCRdb holds only in-frame clones, not every one. The data contain approximately 110,000 clones, around 83% of them singletons. Sequencing used peripheral blood. The receptors derive from a man in his forties with acute or convalescent COVID-19.

This chain joins TRBV30 and TRBJ1-1; 8 bases map to TRBD1. This CDR3 region has 15 residues. After removal of 3 bases from V and 2 bases from J, the junction contained 8 bases not matched to a gene. The germline CDR1 and CDR2 sequences are GTSNPN and SVGIG (reference sequence). CDR3 bases: TGTGCCTGGAGCCCCGGACAGGGTTTAAACACTGAAGCTTTCTTT. It specifies CAWSPGQGLNTEAFF.

The CDR3: CASSPGYLLYNSPLHF. The CDR3 DNA sequence: TGTGCCAGTAGCCCCGGGTACCTACTCTATAATTCACCCCTCCACTTT. This sequence joins TRBV19 and TRBJ1-6, with D unresolved. V was shortened by 6 bases and J by 3 bases, with 15 bases between the two germline ends. CDR3 length: 16 residues. The germline V gene encodes CDR1 LNHDA and CDR2 SQIVND (reference sequence).

In its sample, this clone was seen once. J is TRBJ2-7 and V is TRBV27, with 7 bases identical to TRBD1. The CDR3 has 16 residues. CDR1 and CDR2 from the germline V gene are MNHEY and SMNVEV (reference sequence). The trim removed 5 bases at V and 5 bases at J, leaving 15 bases unmatched. For the CDR3, the DNA is TGTGCCAGCAGTCAGTCGACAGGGTGGTATCGCGACGAGCAGTACTTC. This sequence encodes CASSQSTGWYRDEQYF.

The rearrangement joins TRBV2 to TRBJ1-2; TRBD1 is a possible D gene (5 bases). V lost 5 bases and J lost 8, with 15 bases in between. The CDR3 is 13 amino acids. The V gene's germline CDR1 is SNHLY and CDR2 FYNNEI. CDR3 region: CASSNWRGEGYTF. CDR3 sequence (DNA): TGTGCCAGCAGTAATTGGCGGGGGGAAGGCTACACCTTC.

The chain employs TRBV7-9 and TRBJ2-1; D call uncertain. Germline assignment: CDR1 SEHNR and CDR2 FQNEAQ (reference sequence). The CDR3 runs to 21 residues. Trimming stripped 5 bases from V and 3 bases from J, with 32 bases between. The CDR3 loop reads CASSNSQHPSKQSQVYNEQFF. The DNA for the CDR3 is TGTGCCAGCAGCAATTCACAACACCCGTCGAAACAGAGTCAAGTCTACAATGAGCAGTTCTTC.

J is TRBJ2-1 and V is TRBV29-1; TRBD2 aligns across 10 bases. V lost 7 bases to trimming and J lost 5 bases; unmatched junction nucleotides: 8. This CDR3 is built from 14 residues. Per germline, CDR1 SQVTM and CDR2 ANQGSEA. This CDR3 is CSDVAGGWDNEQFF. The CDR3 coding sequence is TGCAGCGATGTAGCGGGGGGTTGGGACAATGAGCAGTTCTTC.

This chain joins TRBV4-1 and TRBJ1-3, with D possibly TRBD1 on 6 matching bases. The V and J ends lost 5 bases and 3 bases respectively, with 14 bases between them. The CDR3 sequence is 15 residues long. CDR1 and CDR2 from the germline V gene are MGHRA and YSYEKL. The CDR3 sequence: CASSGARGVGNTIYF. DNA of the CDR3: TGCGCCAGCAGCGGCGCCAGGGGAGTTGGAAACACCATATATTTT.

The genes are TRBV2 and TRBJ2-2, with D uncertain. Germline values: CDR1 SNHLY, CDR2 FYNNEI. Trimming stripped 2 bases from V and 1 base from J, with 5 bases between. This CDR3 has 14 amino acids. This CDR3 is CASSESENTGELFF. The DNA of the CDR3 is TGTGCCAGCAGTGAATCAGAGAACACCGGGGAGCTGTTTTTT.

The sample holds one count of this clone. Within the sample, other DNA sequences also encode this same CDR3. This chain uses TRBV5-1 with TRBJ1-2; D is ambiguous. The CDR3 contains 13 residues. Deletions cut 0 bases from V and 2 bases from J, with 5 bases between. From germline, CDR1 is SGHRS and CDR2 YFSETQ. CDR3 sequence reads: CASSLGQNYGYTF. CDR3 DNA sequence: TGCGCCAGCAGCTTGGGGCAGAACTATGGCTACACCTTC.

The count of this clone is one. V is TRBV11-2 and J is TRBJ1-1; 8 bases match TRBD1. This CDR3 has 15 residues. J lost 9 bases, V lost 2 bases, and 11 bases had no gene match. The V gene's germline CDR1 is SGHAT and CDR2 FQNNGV. This CDR3 reads CASSLSQGAGWKAFF. CDR3 nucleotides: TGTGCCAGCAGCTTAAGCCAGGGGGCGGGTTGGAAAGCTTTCTTT.

The genes are TRBV24-1 and TRBJ2-7, with TRBD1 matching over 9 bases. The germline V gene encodes CDR1 KGHDR and CDR2 SFDVKD. J was trimmed by 6 bases and V by 7 bases; bases with no gene match: 6. The CDR3 is 13 amino acids. In DNA, the CDR3 is TGTGCCACCAGCGCGGGACAGGGAGGCGAGCAGTACTTC. Its translation: CATSAGQGGEQYF.

The chain uses TRBV30 and TRBJ2-7; TRBD1 matches at 9 bases. Germline V lookup: CDR1 GTSNPN, CDR2 SVGIG (reference sequence). CDR3 size: 19 residues. Unmatched junction bases numbered 23, after V lost 3 bases and J lost 5 bases. CDR3 DNA sequence: TGTGCCTGGAGCGTACGGAGGGGGTTACAGGGGGCGCGATCCCACGAGCAGTACTTC. Protein sequence: CAWSVRRGLQGARSHEQYF.

This chain uses TRBV7-2 with TRBJ1-1; 9 nucleotides match TRBD1. Germline V lookup: CDR1 SGHTA, CDR2 FQGNSA. V shed 10 bases and J 0 bases; nucleotides not matched to a gene: 12. The CDR3 runs 16 residues. CDR3 DNA sequence: TGTGCCAAGACCAGGACAGGGGACTACTTGAACACTGAAGCTTTCTTT. As protein: CAKTRTGDYLNTEAFF.

The chain joins TRBV5-1 to TRBJ2-3; 10 bases are shared with TRBD2. The CDR3 is 18 residues long. J lost 4 bases, V lost 0 bases, and 11 bases had no gene match. Germline assignment: CDR1 SGHRS and CDR2 YFSETQ. CDR3 in amino acids: CASSLVYGLAGGADTQYF. CDR3 DNA sequence: TGCGCCAGCAGCTTGGTTTACGGATTAGCGGGGGGCGCAGATACGCAGTATTTT.

This clone has just a few counts. The chain couples TRBV18 to TRBJ1-1; D perhaps matches TRBD1 (5 bases). CDR3 length: 16 amino acids. Trimming left V 0 bases short and J 4 bases short, with 15 bases between. CDR1 is KGHSH and CDR2 is LQKENI in the germline V gene. In nucleotides, the CDR3 is TGTGCCAGCTCACCACCAGGACTTTTGGGGGGCACTGAAGCTTTCTTT. It codes for CASSPPGLLGGTEAFF. Full variable domain (outside the CDR3, taken from reference TRBV18 and TRBJ1-1): NAGVMQNPRHLVRRRGQEARLRCSPMKGHSHVYWYRQLPEEGLKFMVYLQKENIIDESGMPKERFSAEFPKEGPSILRIQQVVRGDSAAYFCASSPPGLLGGTEAFFGQGTRLTVV.

The chain couples TRBV7-9 to TRBJ2-5, with D possibly matching TRBD1 (7 bases). The CDR3 is 15 residues long. Germline assignment: CDR1 SEHNR and CDR2 FQNEAQ (reference sequence). The V and J ends lost 2 bases and 3 bases respectively, with 13 bases between them. CDR3 residues: CASSLSRGTEETQYF. The CDR3 DNA follows: TGTGCCAGCAGCTTAAGCAGGGGGACTGAAGAGACCCAGTACTTC.

Regarding this clone: A read error may produce the germline difference seen at one junction end. CDR3 bases: TGTGCCATAAGTGACGGCTACGAGCAGTACTTC. Translated, it gives CAISDGYEQYF. The genes are TRBV10-3 and TRBJ2-7; D is unresolved. Looked up from germline, CDR1 is ENHRY and CDR2 is SYGVKD. The CDR3 runs to 11 residues.

The chain uses TRBV20-1 and TRBJ2-5; TRBD2 is a possible D gene (5 bases). This CDR3 region has 12 residues. CDR1 is DFQATT and CDR2 is SNEGSKA in the germline V gene (reference sequence). The V end lost 3 bases, the J end lost 9 bases, and 14 bases lay between the germline ends. The CDR3 sequence: CSASLDTGSQYF. CDR3 nucleotides: TGCAGTGCTAGTTTAGATACGGGGTCCCAGTACTTC.

The CDR3 nucleotides read TGTGCCAGCAGTTACATGCGGAATCAGCCCCAGCATTTT. Translated, it gives CASSYMRNQPQHF. The chain recombines TRBV6-2 or TRBV6-3 with TRBJ1-5; D gene uncertain. This CDR3 has 13 residues. Germline V CDR1 and CDR2: MNHEY, SVGEGT. Between the trimmed V and J ends, which lost 2 bases and 4 bases, there was a span of 6 bases.

The gene calls are TRBV7-2 and TRBJ2-7; possibly TRBD1 for D (6 bases). Germline V lookup: CDR1 SGHTA, CDR2 FQGNSA. Trimming took 5 bases from V and 0 from J, leaving 11 bases between them. CDR3 length equals 14 residues. CDR3 nucleotide sequence: TGTGCCAGCAGCGGGGGCCTCAGCTCCTACGAGCAGTACTTC. It is translated as CASSGGLSSYEQYF.

This clone came up once. The chain links TRBV7-9 to TRBJ1-4; TRBD1 matches 7 bases. This CDR3 spans 15 amino acids. J was trimmed by 4 bases and V by 5 bases; bases with no gene match: 7. CDR1 and CDR2 (germline): SEHNR, FQNEAQ (reference sequence). CDR3 bases: TGTGCCAGCAGCCCCGGGACAGCACTTAATGAAAAACTGTTTTTT. Its protein is CASSPGTALNEKLFF.

The chain couples TRBV7-2 to TRBJ2-3; 11 bases match TRBD2. Germline CDR1 reads SGHTA; CDR2 reads FQGNSA. This CDR3 region has 19 residues. The trim removed 5 bases at V and 0 bases at J, leaving 13 bases unmatched. Here the CDR3 reads CASSVPSGGPALSTDTQYF. The CDR3 DNA sequence: TGTGCCAGCAGCGTTCCTAGCGGGGGGCCCGCACTAAGCACAGATACGCAGTATTTT.

The genes are TRBV19 and TRBJ2-5; 7 bases map to TRBD1. V was clipped by 4 bases and J by 3 bases; unmatched bases: 2. Per germline, CDR1 LNHDA and CDR2 SQIVND (reference sequence). CDR3 length equals 13 residues. The DNA for the CDR3 is TGTGCCAGTAGTACAACAGGGGAAGAGACCCAGTACTTC. Its protein product is CASSTTGEETQYF.

This chain's CDR3 is CASSLKGQTEAFF. DNA for the CDR3: TGTGCCAGCAGCTTAAAGGGGCAGACTGAAGCTTTCTTT. The chain joins TRBV7-9 to TRBJ1-1; D might be TRBD1 (5 bases). The V end lost 2 bases, the J end lost 5 bases, and 9 bases lay between the germline ends. CDR3 length: 13 residues. Germline V gene sequence: CDR1 SEHNR, CDR2 FQNEAQ (reference sequence).

The chain employs TRBV24-1 and TRBJ2-6, with TRBD1 matching over 8 bases. The CDR3 is 18 amino acids. Germline V gene sequence: CDR1 KGHDR, CDR2 SFDVKD. J was trimmed by 2 bases and V by 3 bases; bases with no gene match: 8. The CDR3 coding sequence is TGTGCCACCAGTGATCGATTTTCAGGGGGCGCTGGGGCCAACGTCCTGACTTTC. It yields the protein CATSDRFSGGAGANVLTF.